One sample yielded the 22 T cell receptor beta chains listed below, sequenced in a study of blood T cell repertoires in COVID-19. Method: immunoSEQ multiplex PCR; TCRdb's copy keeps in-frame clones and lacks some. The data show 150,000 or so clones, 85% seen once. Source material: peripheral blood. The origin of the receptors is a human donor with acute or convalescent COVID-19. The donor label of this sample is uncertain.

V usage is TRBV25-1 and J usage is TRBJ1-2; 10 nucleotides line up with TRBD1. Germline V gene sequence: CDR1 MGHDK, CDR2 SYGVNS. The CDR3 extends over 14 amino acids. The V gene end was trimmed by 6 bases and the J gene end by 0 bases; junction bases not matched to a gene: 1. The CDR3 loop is CASRGTGANYGYTF. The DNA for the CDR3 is TGTGCCAGCAGGGGGACAGGGGCTAACTATGGCTACACCTTC.

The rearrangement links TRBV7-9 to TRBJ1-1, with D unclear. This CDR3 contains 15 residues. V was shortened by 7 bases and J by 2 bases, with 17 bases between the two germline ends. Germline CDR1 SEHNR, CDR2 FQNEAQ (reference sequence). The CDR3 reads CASTPEPLANTEAFF. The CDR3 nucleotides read TGTGCCAGCACGCCAGAGCCTTTAGCTAACACTGAAGCTTTCTTT.

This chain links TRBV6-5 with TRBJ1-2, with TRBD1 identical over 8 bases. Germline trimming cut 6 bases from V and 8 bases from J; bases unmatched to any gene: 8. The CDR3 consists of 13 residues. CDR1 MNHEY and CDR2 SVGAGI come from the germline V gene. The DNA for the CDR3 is TGTGCCAGCAGGAGGACAGGGTCCAGCGGCTACACCTTC. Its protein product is CASRRTGSSGYTF.

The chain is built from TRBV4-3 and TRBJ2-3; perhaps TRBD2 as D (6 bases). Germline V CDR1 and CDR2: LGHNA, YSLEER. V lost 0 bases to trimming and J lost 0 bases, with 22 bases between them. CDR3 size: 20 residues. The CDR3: CASSQDGGAAAEPSTDTQYF. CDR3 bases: TGCGCCAGCAGCCAAGATGGCGGGGCAGCCGCCGAGCCTAGCACAGATACGCAGTATTTT.

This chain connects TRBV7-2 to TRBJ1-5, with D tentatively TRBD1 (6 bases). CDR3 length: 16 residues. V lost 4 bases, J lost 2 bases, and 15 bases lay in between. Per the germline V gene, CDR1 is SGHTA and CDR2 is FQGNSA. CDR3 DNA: TGTGCCAGCAGCTCCCGAGCAGGGGCAGGCAATCAGCCCCAGCATTTT. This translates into CASSSRAGAGNQPQHF.

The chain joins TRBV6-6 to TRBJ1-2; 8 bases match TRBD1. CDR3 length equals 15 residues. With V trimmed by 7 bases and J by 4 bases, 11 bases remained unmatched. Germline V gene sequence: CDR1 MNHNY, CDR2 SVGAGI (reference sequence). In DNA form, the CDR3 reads TGTGCCAGCACCCCGCGGGACAGGCGCTCCTATGGCTACACCTTC. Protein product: CASTPRDRRSYGYTF.

This chain's CDR3 is CASSQTSGSYNEQFF. CDR3 DNA: TGTGCCAGCAGCCAGACTAGCGGATCCTACAATGAGCAGTTCTTC. V usage is TRBV5-4 and J usage is TRBJ2-1; 9 bases are a match to TRBD2. Trimming at V came to 4 bases and at J to 1 base, leaving 3 bases not matched to a gene. The CDR3 totals 15 residues. Germline CDR1 reads SGHNT; CDR2 reads YYREEE (reference sequence). Full variable domain (remainder filled in from reference TRBV5-4 and TRBJ2-1): ETGVTQSPTHLIKTRGQQVTLRCSSQSGHNTVSWYQQALGQGPQFIFQYYREEENGRGNFPPRFSGLQFPNYSSELNVNALELDDSALYLCASSQTSGSYNEQFFGPGTRLTVL.

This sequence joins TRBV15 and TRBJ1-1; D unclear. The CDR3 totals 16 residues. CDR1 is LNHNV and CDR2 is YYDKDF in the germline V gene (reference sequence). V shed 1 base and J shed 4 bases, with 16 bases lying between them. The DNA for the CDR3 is TGTGCCACCAGCAGAGTAGACCGCTCAACGGGCACTGAAGCTTTCTTT. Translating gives CATSRVDRSTGTEAFF.

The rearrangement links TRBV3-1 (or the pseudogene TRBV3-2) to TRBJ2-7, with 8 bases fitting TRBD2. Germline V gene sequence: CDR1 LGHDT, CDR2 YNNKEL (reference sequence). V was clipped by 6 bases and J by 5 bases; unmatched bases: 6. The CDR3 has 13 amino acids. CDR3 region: CASRRGAGDEQYF. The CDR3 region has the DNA TGTGCCAGCAGGCGGGGGGCGGGGGACGAGCAGTACTTC.

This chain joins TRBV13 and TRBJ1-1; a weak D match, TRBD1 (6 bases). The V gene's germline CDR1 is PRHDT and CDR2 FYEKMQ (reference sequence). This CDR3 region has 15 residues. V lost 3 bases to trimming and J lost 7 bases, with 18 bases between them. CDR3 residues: CASSFRTAMAGEAFF. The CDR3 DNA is TGTGCCAGCAGCTTTCGGACAGCCATGGCTGGTGAAGCTTTCTTT.

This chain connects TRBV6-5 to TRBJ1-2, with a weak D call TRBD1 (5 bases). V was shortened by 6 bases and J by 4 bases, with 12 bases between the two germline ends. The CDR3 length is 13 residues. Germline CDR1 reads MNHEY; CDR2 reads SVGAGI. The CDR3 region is CASRLQETYGYTF. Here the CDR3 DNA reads TGTGCCAGCAGATTACAGGAAACCTATGGCTACACCTTC.

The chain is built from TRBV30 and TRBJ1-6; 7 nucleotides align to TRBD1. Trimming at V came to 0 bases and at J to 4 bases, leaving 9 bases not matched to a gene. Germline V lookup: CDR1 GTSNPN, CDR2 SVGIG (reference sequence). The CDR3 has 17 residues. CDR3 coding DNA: TGTGCCTGGAGTGTACTAAGGGGGACAGCTTATAATTCACCCCTCCACTTT. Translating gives CAWSVLRGTAYNSPLHF.

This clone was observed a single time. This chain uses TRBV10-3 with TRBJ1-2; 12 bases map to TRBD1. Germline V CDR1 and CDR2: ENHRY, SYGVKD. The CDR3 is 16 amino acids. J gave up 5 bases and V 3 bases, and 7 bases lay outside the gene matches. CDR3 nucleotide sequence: TGTGCCATCAGTGAAACCGGGACAGGGGGCGGGTATGGCTACACCTTC. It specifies CAISETGTGGGYGYTF.

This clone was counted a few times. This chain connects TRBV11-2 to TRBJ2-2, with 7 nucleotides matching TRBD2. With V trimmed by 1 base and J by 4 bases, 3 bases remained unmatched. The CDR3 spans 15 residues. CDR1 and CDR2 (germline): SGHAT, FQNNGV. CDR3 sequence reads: CASSLVLAATGELFF. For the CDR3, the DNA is TGTGCCAGCAGCTTAGTTCTAGCGGCCACCGGGGAGCTGTTTTTT.

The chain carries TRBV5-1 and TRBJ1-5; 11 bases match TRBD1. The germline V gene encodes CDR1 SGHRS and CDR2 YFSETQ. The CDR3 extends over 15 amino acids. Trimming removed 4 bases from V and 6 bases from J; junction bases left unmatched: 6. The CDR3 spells CASSPGQGASQPQHF. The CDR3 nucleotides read TGCGCCAGCAGCCCTGGACAGGGGGCAAGTCAGCCCCAGCATTTT.

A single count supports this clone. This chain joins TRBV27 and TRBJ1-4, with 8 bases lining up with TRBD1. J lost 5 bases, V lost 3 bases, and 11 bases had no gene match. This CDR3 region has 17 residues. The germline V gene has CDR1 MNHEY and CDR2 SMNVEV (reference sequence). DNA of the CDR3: TGTGCCAGCAGTTTTACAGGGGGTGGGGTGTGGAATGAAAAACTGTTTTTT. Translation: CASSFTGGGVWNEKLFF.

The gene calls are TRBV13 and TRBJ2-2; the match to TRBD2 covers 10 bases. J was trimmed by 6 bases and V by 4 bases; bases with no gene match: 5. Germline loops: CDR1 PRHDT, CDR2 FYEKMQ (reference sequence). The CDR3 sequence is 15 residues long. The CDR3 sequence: CASSSTTSGSGELFF. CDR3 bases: TGTGCCAGCAGCTCCACGACTAGCGGGTCCGGGGAGCTGTTTTTT.

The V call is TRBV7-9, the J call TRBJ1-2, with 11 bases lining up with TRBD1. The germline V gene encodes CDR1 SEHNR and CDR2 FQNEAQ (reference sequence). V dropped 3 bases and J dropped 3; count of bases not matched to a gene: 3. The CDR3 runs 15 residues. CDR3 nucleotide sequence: TGTGCCAGCAGCTTCGGGGACAGGGGGTACTATGGCTACACCTTC. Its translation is CASSFGDRGYYGYTF.

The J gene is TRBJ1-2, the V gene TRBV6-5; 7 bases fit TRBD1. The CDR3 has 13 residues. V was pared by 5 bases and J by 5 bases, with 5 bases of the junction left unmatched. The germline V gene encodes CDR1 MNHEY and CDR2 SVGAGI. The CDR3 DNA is TGTGCCAGCAGTAGGGACAGCTCTTATGGCTACACCTTC. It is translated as CASSRDSSYGYTF.

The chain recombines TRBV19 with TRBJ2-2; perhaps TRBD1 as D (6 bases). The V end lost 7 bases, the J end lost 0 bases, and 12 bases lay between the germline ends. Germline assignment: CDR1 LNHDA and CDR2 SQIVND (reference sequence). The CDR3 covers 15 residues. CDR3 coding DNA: TGTGCCAGTACTCATGGGGGCACGAACACCGGGGAGCTGTTTTTT. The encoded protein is CASTHGGTNTGELFF.

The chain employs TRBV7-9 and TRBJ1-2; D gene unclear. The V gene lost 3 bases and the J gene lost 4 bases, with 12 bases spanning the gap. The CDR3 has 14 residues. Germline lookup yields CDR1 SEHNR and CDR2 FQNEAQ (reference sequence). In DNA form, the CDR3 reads TGTGCCAGCAGCTTCGACACCCCCGTCTATGGCTACACCTTC. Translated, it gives CASSFDTPVYGYTF.

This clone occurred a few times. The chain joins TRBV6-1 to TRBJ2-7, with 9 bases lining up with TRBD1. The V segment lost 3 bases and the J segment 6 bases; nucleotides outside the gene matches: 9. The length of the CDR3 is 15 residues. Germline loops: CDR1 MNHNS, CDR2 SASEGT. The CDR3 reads CASSDLTGGFLEQYF. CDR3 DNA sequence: TGTGCCAGCAGTGACCTGACAGGGGGATTCCTCGAGCAGTACTTC.